This T cell receptor beta chain is drawn from a study of CD8 T cells in ankylosing spondylitis. This clonotype was counted many times. Its antigen is undetermined. Study conclusions and caveats: Seemingly distinctive of ankylosing spondylitis blood was a TCR beta motif formed by eight highly homologous variants.

Each CDR3 protein is one row after TCRdb ran MiXCR on the 5' RACE reads. The sample holds 450,000 to 550,000 distinct CDR3 sequences, roughly 5% seen once. CDR1 is DFQATT and CDR2 is SNEGSKA in the germline V gene (reference sequence). Trimming removed 4 bases from V and 14 bases from J, with 21 bases in between. The CDR3 extends over 14 amino acids. The chain carries TRBV20-1 and TRBJ1-6; D gene ambiguous. This sequence originates from a male donor with ankylosing spondylitis. Sample: blood, either unsorted or a sorted T cell fraction (not recorded which). This CDR3 reads CSAKPGSLFESLHF. The CDR3, as DNA: TGCAGTGCTAAGCCCGGGTCCCTTTTCGAGTCCCTCCACTTT.